The 30 T cell receptor beta chains given below trace back to one sample, sequenced in a study of early T cells in non-severe SARS-CoV-2 infection. TCRdb independently ran MiXCR on the 5' RACE reads; one entry per CDR3 protein. The sample lists some 62,000 distinct CDR3 sequences, roughly a tenth occurring once. The sample consisted of whole blood. The source of these receptors is an adult who was a healthcare worker with PCR-confirmed SARS-CoV-2 infection or an uninfected control (not recorded which).

Many counts were recorded for this clonotype. V usage is TRBV10-1 and J usage is TRBJ2-2; D perhaps matches TRBD2 (5 bases). Between the trimmed V and J ends, which lost 3 bases and 6 bases, there was a span of 14 bases. Per the germline V gene, CDR1 is WNHNN and CDR2 is SYGVQD (reference sequence). This CDR3 contains 15 residues. The CDR3 nucleotides are TGCGCCAGCAGTGACTCTGGCCCGAGGGCCGGGGAGCTGTTTTTT. It yields the protein CASSDSGPRAGELFF.

This clonotype was seen a few times. The J gene is TRBJ2-7, the V gene TRBV27; D is perhaps TRBD1 or TRBD2 (7 bases each). The length of the CDR3 is 14 residues. The ends were cut back, 5 bases at V and 2 bases at J, with 13 bases in the middle. Per germline, CDR1 MNHEY and CDR2 SMNVEV (reference sequence). This CDR3 is CASSLQGGAYEQYV. CDR3 bases: TGTGCCAGCAGTCTCCAGGGGGGGGCCTACGAGCAGTACGTC.

This clonotype showed up just a few times. V is TRBV2 and J is TRBJ2-1; 8 positions match TRBD2. Trimming took 7 bases from V and 4 from J; bases not matched to a gene: 9. CDR3 length: 15 amino acids. CDR1 and CDR2 (germline): SNHLY, FYNNEI. CDR3 sequence: CASKGSGGKYNEQFF. The CDR3 region has the DNA TGTGCCAGCAAAGGGAGCGGGGGAAAATACAATGAGCAGTTCTTC.

This clonotype came up a few times. The J gene is TRBJ2-2, the V gene TRBV6-6; D remains unclear. V shed 7 bases and J shed 0 bases, with 18 bases lying between them. CDR1 and CDR2 from the germline V gene are MNHNY and SVGAGI (reference sequence). The CDR3 extends over 17 amino acids. The CDR3 here is CASTNPGRLANTGELFF. CDR3 coding DNA: TGTGCCAGCACCAATCCCGGGCGCCTGGCGAACACCGGGGAGCTGTTTTTT.

This clonotype was counted a few times. The chain couples TRBV5-1 to TRBJ1-4; the match to TRBD1 covers 7 bases. CDR1 is SGHRS, CDR2 YFSETQ, per germline. With 2 bases clipped from V and 0 bases from J, the junction kept 4 bases outside the gene matches. The CDR3 is made up of 16 amino acids. The CDR3 here is CASSFRQGATNEKLFF. The CDR3 DNA follows: TGCGCCAGCAGCTTTAGACAGGGTGCAACTAATGAAAAACTGTTTTTT.

This clonotype was detected ten times or more. V gene TRBV5-1 combines with J gene TRBJ2-7; D call uncertain. V was pared by 4 bases and J by 5 bases, with 10 bases between. The CDR3 has 12 residues. Germline CDR1 is SGHRS and CDR2 is YFSETQ. CDR3 in amino acids: CASSKSGHEQYV. The CDR3, as DNA: TGCGCCAGCAGCAAGTCCGGTCACGAGCAGTACGTC.

In its sample, this clonotype was seen many times. This chain joins TRBV7-8 and TRBJ2-2; possible D gene TRBD1, 6 bases. Trimming pared 2 bases from V and 2 bases from J, leaving 12 bases between. This CDR3 has 16 amino acids. CDR1 SGHVS and CDR2 FQNEAQ come from the germline V gene. CDR3 sequence (DNA): TGTGCCAGCAGCTTACCGGGACAAATAAACACCGGGGAGCTGTTTTTT. It is translated as CASSLPGQINTGELFF.

The chain combines TRBV10-3 with TRBJ2-1, with D possibly being TRBD1 or TRBD2 (5 bases each). In germline, CDR1 is ENHRY, CDR2 SYGVKD. This CDR3 has 12 amino acids. The germline V and J ends were trimmed by 11 bases and 4 bases, with 12 bases remaining between them. The DNA for the CDR3 is TGTGCCGCCGGGACGGAATACAATGAGCAGTTCTTC. Protein product: CAAGTEYNEQFF.

In its sample, this clonotype was seen many times. V is TRBV2 and J is TRBJ2-3, with no clear D. The CDR3 consists of 12 residues. The V and J ends lost 7 bases and 4 bases respectively, with 9 bases between them. The V gene's germline CDR1 is SNHLY and CDR2 FYNNEI. The CDR3 reads CASTYTADTQYF. The DNA of the CDR3 is TGTGCCAGCACATACACGGCAGATACGCAGTATTTT.

This chain connects TRBV5-6 to TRBJ1-5; D not certain. Trimming removed 3 bases from V and 2 bases from J, with 24 bases in between. The CDR3 consists of 19 residues. Germline V gives CDR1 SGHDT, CDR2 YYEEEE. The CDR3 DNA reads as TGTGCCAGCAGCTCAACCTCGGAGTACCCAGGAAGTGGCAATCAGCCCCAGCATTTT. This codes for CASSSTSEYPGSGNQPQHF.

V is TRBV24-1 and J is TRBJ2-1; TRBD2 might be the D (5 bases). V was shortened by 4 bases and J by 9 bases, with 15 bases between the two germline ends. The CDR3 has 14 residues. Germline assignment: CDR1 KGHDR and CDR2 SFDVKD. CDR3 region: CATSDNTSPSEQFF. The CDR3 DNA follows: TGTGCCACCAGTGACAATACTAGTCCGAGTGAGCAGTTCTTC.

This clonotype occurred a few times. The chain has TRBV6-2 or TRBV6-3 and TRBJ1-2; 7 nucleotides agree with TRBD1. Germline loops: CDR1 MNHEY, CDR2 SVGEGT. V was pared by 5 bases and J by 2 bases, with 2 bases of the junction left unmatched. This CDR3 is 13 amino acids long. The CDR3 region has the DNA TGTGCCAGCAGTAGGGACAGAAACTATGGCTACACCTTC. Translated: CASSRDRNYGYTF.

There are a few counts of this clonotype. CDR3 DNA: TGTGCCAGCAGCTTAGGGCCAGGGGAGATGGAGACCCAGTACTTC. Protein product: CASSLGPGEMETQYF. The chain is built from TRBV7-6 and TRBJ2-5; tentative D call: TRBD1 (6 bases). From germline, CDR1 is SGHVS and CDR2 FNYEAQ. Trimming shortened V by 1 base and J by 5 bases, and 14 bases separated the two germline ends. The CDR3 is 15 amino acids.

This chain links TRBV29-1 with TRBJ1-1; no clear D gene. V gave up 1 base and J gave up 1 base, with 7 bases separating them. Germline CDR1 reads SQVTM; CDR2 reads ANQGSEA. The CDR3 totals 13 residues. CDR3 nucleotide sequence: TGCAGCGTTGAAGGGGCGCGGAACACTGAAGCTTTCTTT. Encoded protein: CSVEGARNTEAFF.

CDR3 DNA sequence: TGTGCCAGCAGTTACACAGGGGGTGCACAAGATACGCAGTATTTT. Translating it yields CASSYTGGAQDTQYF. The chain carries TRBV6-5 and TRBJ2-3, with 8 bases lining up with TRBD1. V dropped 2 bases and J dropped 5; count of bases not matched to a gene: 6. The CDR3 is 15 amino acids. Looked up from germline, CDR1 is MNHEY and CDR2 is SVGAGI.

V and J are TRBV5-1 and TRBJ2-7; tentative D call: TRBD1 (6 bases). CDR3 size: 14 residues. Trimming cost V 0 bases and J 2 bases, with 9 bases left between them. The germline gives CDR1 SGHRS, CDR2 YFSETQ. CDR3 loop: CASSLGTDTYEQYV. The CDR3 nucleotides are TGCGCCAGCAGCTTGGGGACAGATACCTACGAGCAGTACGTC.

The V call is TRBV20-1, the J call TRBJ2-1; no definite D call. Trimming removed 3 bases from V and 3 bases from J, with 12 bases in between. CDR3 size: 14 residues. Germline CDR1 reads DFQATT; CDR2 reads SNEGSKA (reference sequence). DNA of the CDR3: TGCAGTGCTAGTAAGGAGTTCCACTACAATGAGCAGTTCTTC. Amino acid sequence: CSASKEFHYNEQFF.

The chain links TRBV6-6 to TRBJ1-4; perhaps TRBD1 as D (6 bases). The CDR3 covers 14 residues. Germline CDR1 is MNHNY and CDR2 is SVGAGI (reference sequence). V was cut by 7 bases and J by 4 bases, with 13 bases left in between. The CDR3 loop is CASTNAGVNEKLFF. The CDR3 nucleotides read TGTGCCAGCACCAACGCAGGGGTTAATGAAAAACTGTTTTTT.

Ten or more counts support this clonotype. The chain has TRBV7-8 and TRBJ2-1; D is unresolved. V lost 5 bases and J lost 13, with 15 bases in between. Germline V lookup: CDR1 SGHVS, CDR2 FQNEAQ. The CDR3 has 12 residues. The DNA of the CDR3 is TGTGCCAGCAGCCCACGAAAAGGAATACAGTTCTTC. Protein product: CASSPRKGIQFF. Looking up the rest from reference TRBV7-8 and TRBJ2-1 gives the full variable domain: GAGVSQSPRYKVAKRGQDVALRCDPISGHVSLFWYQQALGQGPEFLTYFQNEAQLDKSGLPSDRFFAERPEGSVSTLKIQRTQQEDSAVYLCASSPRKGIQFFGPGTRLTVL.

This clonotype showed up many times. The chain joins TRBV5-4 to TRBJ2-1; TRBD1 matches at 10 bases. The germline gives CDR1 SGHNT, CDR2 YYREEE (reference sequence). V dropped 2 bases and J dropped 4; count of bases not matched to a gene: 3. The CDR3 runs to 15 residues. The CDR3: CASSLDRGLYNEQFF. Here the CDR3 DNA reads TGTGCCAGCAGCTTAGACAGGGGGCTTTACAATGAGCAGTTCTTC.

Only one count was recorded for this clonotype. V usage is TRBV9 and J usage is TRBJ2-5; 15 bases are shared with TRBD2. After removal of 3 bases from V and 5 bases from J, the junction contained 8 bases not matched to a gene. In germline, CDR1 is SGDLS, CDR2 YYNGEE. CDR3 length equals 17 residues. CDR3 sequence (DNA): TGTGCCAGCAGCGGCCGGACTAGCGGGGGGGCCTGGGAGACCCAGTACTTC. This sequence encodes CASSGRTSGGAWETQYF.

This clonotype has ten or more counts. The J gene is TRBJ2-5, the V gene TRBV5-1, with 15 bases lining up with TRBD2. This CDR3 is built from 16 residues. From germline, CDR1 is SGHRS and CDR2 YFSETQ. After removal of 4 bases from V and 5 bases from J, the junction contained 6 bases not matched to a gene. The CDR3 sequence is CASSNGLAGGLETQYF. The CDR3 coding sequence is TGCGCCAGCAGCAACGGACTAGCGGGGGGGCTGGAGACCCAGTACTTC.

Only a few counts were recorded for this clonotype. The CDR3 DNA follows: TGTGCCAGCAGCCAAGAGAAGATGGCGGGACTAGTAATTGAGCAGTTCTTC. It yields the protein CASSQEKMAGLVIEQFF. This rearrangement joins TRBV14 to TRBJ2-1, with TRBD2 matching over 8 bases. Germline CDR1 is SGHDN and CDR2 is FVKESK. This CDR3 region has 17 residues. J lost 9 bases, V lost 0 bases, and 13 bases had no gene match.

The chain links TRBV9 to TRBJ2-3, with D perhaps matching TRBD2 (5 bases). The CDR3 loop spans 13 amino acids. The V end lost 3 bases, the J end lost 14 bases, and 19 bases lay between the germline ends. Germline loops: CDR1 SGDLS, CDR2 YYNGEE. The CDR3, as DNA: TGTGCCAGCAGCGGAGGGAGTACCCGGTATCCGTATTTT. Translated, it gives CASSGGSTRYPYF.

V is TRBV7-8 and J is TRBJ2-6; D is undetermined. Germline values: CDR1 SGHVS, CDR2 FQNEAQ. CDR3 size: 18 residues. Trimming took 1 base from V and 0 from J, leaving 13 bases between them. CDR3 coding DNA: TGTGCCAGCAGCTTAGACTACACATTTAACTCTGGGGCCAACGTCCTGACTTTC. Amino acid sequence: CASSLDYTFNSGANVLTF.

The chain recombines TRBV6-6 with TRBJ1-1; D ambiguous. Germline lookup yields CDR1 MNHNY and CDR2 SVGAGI (reference sequence). CDR3 length equals 15 residues. V was shortened by 4 bases and J by 0 bases, with 12 bases between the two germline ends. The CDR3 reads CASSSLRTMNTEAFF. The CDR3 nucleotides read TGTGCCAGCAGTTCTCTCCGAACCATGAACACTGAAGCTTTCTTT.

In this sample, this clonotype turned up a few times. The chain uses TRBV5-6 and TRBJ2-3; D unclear. This CDR3 is 13 amino acids long. V was clipped by 4 bases and J by 3 bases, with 9 bases between them. Per the germline V gene, CDR1 is SGHDT and CDR2 is YYEEEE. The DNA for the CDR3 is TGTGCCAGCAGCACGGACCCGACAGATACGCAGTATTTT. The encoded protein is CASSTDPTDTQYF.

This clonotype was seen ten or more times. The rearrangement joins TRBV12-3 or TRBV12-4 to TRBJ1-2; D not resolved. Trimming cost V 7 bases and J 8 bases, with 14 bases left between them. CDR3 size: 12 residues. The CDR3 DNA reads TGTGCCAGCACCTCCGACCCGTTAGGCTACACCTTC. Translation: CASTSDPLGYTF.

This clonotype was seen more than once but under ten times. The chain links TRBV19 to TRBJ1-4; D uncertain. CDR1 is LNHDA, CDR2 SQIVND, per germline (reference sequence). The germline V and J ends were trimmed by 9 bases and 0 bases, with 11 bases remaining between them. There are 14 residues in the CDR3. CDR3 bases: TGTGCCAGCCGAATCGACTCAACTAATGAAAAACTGTTTTTT. It specifies CASRIDSTNEKLFF.

V is TRBV7-8 and J is TRBJ2-5; 10 nucleotides line up with TRBD2. The germline CDR1 and CDR2 sequences are SGHVS and FQNEAQ. The CDR3 runs to 17 residues. Trimming took 2 bases from V and 3 from J; bases not matched to a gene: 9. The CDR3 region is CASSLTPAGGPEETQYF. DNA of the CDR3: TGTGCCAGCAGCTTAACCCCAGCGGGGGGGCCGGAAGAGACCCAGTACTTC.